This paragraph reports one TCR beta chain. The data originate from a study of blood T cell repertoires in COVID-19. Study context: Acute and convalescent COVID-19 samples came from the United States, Italy and Spain.

Here immunoSEQ multiplex PCR was the method, and the copy in TCRdb shows in-frame clones only, minus some. The table has about 34,000 clones, roughly 80% seen once. Germline assignment: CDR1 MRHNA and CDR2 SNTAGT. This CDR3 region has 13 residues. V was clipped by 6 bases and J by 7 bases; unmatched bases: 6. The sample was peripheral blood. The rearrangement uses TRBV6-4 and TRBJ2-1, with 7 bases lining up with TRBD1. The sequence derives from a woman aged 55 to 70 with acute or convalescent COVID-19. In DNA form, the CDR3 reads TGTGCCAGCAGCGGACAGGCAGCGAATGAGCAGTTCTTC. Encoded protein: CASSGQAANEQFF.